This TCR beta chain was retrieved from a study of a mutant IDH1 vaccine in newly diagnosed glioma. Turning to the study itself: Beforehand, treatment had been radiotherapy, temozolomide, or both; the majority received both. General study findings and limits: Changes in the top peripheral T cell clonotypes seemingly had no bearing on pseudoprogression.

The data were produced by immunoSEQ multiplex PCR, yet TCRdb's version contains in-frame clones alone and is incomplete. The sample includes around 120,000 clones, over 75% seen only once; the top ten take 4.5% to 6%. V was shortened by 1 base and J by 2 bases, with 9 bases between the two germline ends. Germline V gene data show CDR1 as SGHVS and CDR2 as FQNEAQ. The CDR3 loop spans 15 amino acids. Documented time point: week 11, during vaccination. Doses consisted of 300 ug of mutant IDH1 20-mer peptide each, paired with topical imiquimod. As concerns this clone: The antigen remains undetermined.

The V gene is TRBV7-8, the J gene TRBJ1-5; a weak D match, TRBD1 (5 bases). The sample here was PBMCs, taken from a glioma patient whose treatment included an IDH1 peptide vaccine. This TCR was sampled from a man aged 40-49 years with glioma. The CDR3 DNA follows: TGTGCCAGCAGCTTAGAAACGGGACGCAATCAGCCCCAGCATTTT. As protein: CASSLETGRNQPQHF.